This T cell receptor (beta chain) derives from a study of PD-L1 blockade in urothelial cancer. There are 16 residues in the CDR3. After removal of 4 bases from V and 0 bases from J, the junction contained 0 bases not matched to a gene. Per germline, CDR1 SGHDN and CDR2 FVKESK. TCRdb keeps only in-frame clones here, not all; method: immunoSEQ multiplex PCR. Of about 52,000 clones in the sample, roughly 80% are singletons; the top ten hold approximately 4%. Time point here: pretreatment peripheral blood. Sequenced here: PBMCs, sampled around atezolizumab (anti-PD-L1) treatment. The TCR comes from an older man with urothelial cancer. This chain joins TRBV14 and TRBJ2-1, with TRBD2 matching over 13 bases. The CDR3 sequence: CASSRTSGGSYNEQFF. Written as DNA, the CDR3 is TGTGCCAGCAGCCGGACTAGCGGGGGCTCCTACAATGAGCAGTTCTTC.